This record concerns one T cell receptor (beta chain) sequence. The sample comes from a study of blood T cell repertoires in COVID-19. Produced via immunoSEQ multiplex PCR; TCRdb's table is partial and in-frame only. This sample has about 39,000 clones, with 80% to 95% found just once. The sequence was collected from a man between 45 and 60 years old with active COVID-19. The sequencing sample was made of peripheral blood.

The CDR3 loop reads CAWARGLEVGEQYF. The CDR3 DNA sequence: TGTGCCTGGGCGAGGGGACTAGAAGTAGGCGAGCAGTACTTC. This chain links TRBV30 with TRBJ2-7; 8 positions match TRBD2. The CDR3 loop spans 14 amino acids. CDR1 is GTSNPN, CDR2 SVGIG, per germline (reference sequence). V trimming: 5 bases; J trimming: 6 bases; junction bases outside the gene matches: 12.